These T cell receptor beta chains were read from a single sample in a study of shared clonotypes between healthy human individuals. Repertoires were generated with immunoSEQ multiplex PCR, while TCRdb's copy carries only in-frame clones and drops some. The sample holds approximately 2,200,000 clones, roughly 91% seen once. Sample: naive CD8+ T cells from PBMCs. These receptors came from a man between 18 and 35 years old in good health. Some clones in this sample may be carry-over from other donors' samples. CDR3s include the opening cysteine and the closing phenylalanine or tryptophan. The D gene is left open where the match is weak. Only part of the rows carry a size: once, few, many, or a class if the clone is expanded.

V gene: TRBV9
D gene: -
J gene: TRBJ1-5
clone size: -
CDR3 DNA: TGTGCCAGCAGCGAGGGGGGGATGAGCAATCAGCCCCAGCATTTT
CDR3 protein: CASSEGGMSNQPQHF

V gene: TRBV7-9
D gene: TRBD2
J gene: TRBJ2-3
clone size: -
CDR3 DNA: TGTGCCAGCAGCTTAGGAGCGGGAGGATCCACAAATACGCAGTATTTT
CDR3 protein: CASSLGAGGSTNTQYF

V gene: TRBV7-9
D gene: TRBD1
J gene: TRBJ1-4
clone size: -
CDR3 DNA: TGTGCCAGCAGCCCCGGGACAGGGTACGGTAAAGAAAAACTGTTTTTT
CDR3 protein: CASSPGTGYGKEKLFF

V gene: TRBV19
D gene: TRBD2
J gene: TRBJ2-2
clone size: -
CDR3 DNA: TGTGCCAGTAGTATATACGGGGGCCTAGCGGGTCGGACCGGGGAGCTGTTTTTT
CDR3 protein: CASSIYGGLAGRTGELFF

V gene: TRBV5-1
D gene: -
J gene: TRBJ1-1
clone size: -
CDR3 DNA: TGCGCCAGCAGCCAGGGGACCACTGAAGCTTTCTTT
CDR3 protein: CASSQGTTEAFF

V gene: TRBV5-1
D gene: -
J gene: TRBJ1-1
clone size: -
CDR3 DNA: TGCGCCAGCAGCTTGGGACAAGCTGAAGCTTTCTTT
CDR3 protein: CASSLGQAEAFF

V gene: TRBV5-1
D gene: TRBD1
J gene: TRBJ1-1
clone size: -
CDR3 DNA: TGCGCCAGCAGCCGATACGTCGACAGGGGCACTGAAGCTTTCTTT
CDR3 protein: CASSRYVDRGTEAFF

V gene: TRBV19
D gene: TRBD1
J gene: TRBJ1-1
clone size: -
CDR3 DNA: TGTGCCAGTAGCTTCGGGACAGGAATTACTGAAGCTTTCTTT
CDR3 protein: CASSFGTGITEAFF

V gene: TRBV7-6
D gene: -
J gene: TRBJ2-3
clone size: -
CDR3 DNA: TGTGCCATCTCCGGGCGGGGCGATACGCAGTATTTT
CDR3 protein: CAISGRGDTQYF

V gene: TRBV27
D gene: TRBD1
J gene: TRBJ1-1
clone size: -
CDR3 DNA: TGTGCCAGCAGACCTCAATCACCAGGGGGATTCGGAGACACTGAAGCTTTCTTT
CDR3 protein: CASRPQSPGGFGDTEAFF

V gene: TRBV27
D gene: TRBD1
J gene: TRBJ2-6
clone size: once
CDR3 DNA: TGTGCCAGCAGTTTGAGACAGGGAGTTCGTGGGGCCAACGTCCTGACTTTC
CDR3 protein: CASSLRQGVRGANVLTF

V gene: TRBV5-6
D gene: -
J gene: TRBJ2-1
clone size: -
CDR3 DNA: TGTGCCAGCAGCTTGGGGGCCCCGGCCCGCCAGTTCTTC
CDR3 protein: CASSLGAPARQFF

V gene: TRBV2
D gene: -
J gene: TRBJ1-3
clone size: -
CDR3 DNA: TGTGCCAGCAGTGTGAACCCCACGAGTGGAAACACCATATATTTT
CDR3 protein: CASSVNPTSGNTIYF

V gene: TRBV6-6
D gene: -
J gene: TRBJ1-1
clone size: -
CDR3 DNA: TGTGCCAGCATGGGTGGAGGGGAAACTTTCTTT
CDR3 protein: CASMGGGETFF

V gene: TRBV28
D gene: -
J gene: TRBJ2-5
clone size: -
CDR3 DNA: TGTGCCAGCAGTTTATCTGGGGGAGAGAGAGAGACCCAGTACTTC
CDR3 protein: CASSLSGGERETQYF

V gene: TRBV19
D gene: -
J gene: TRBJ2-7
clone size: -
CDR3 DNA: TGTGCCAGTAGCCCCCAGGGGTACTACGAGCAGTACTTC
CDR3 protein: CASSPQGYYEQYF

V gene: TRBV5-1
D gene: TRBD1
J gene: TRBJ2-7
clone size: -
CDR3 DNA: TGCGCCAGCAGCAATGATGACGGGACAGGGTTCTACGAGCAGTACTTC
CDR3 protein: CASSNDDGTGFYEQYF

V gene: TRBV19
D gene: -
J gene: TRBJ1-1
clone size: -
CDR3 DNA: TGTGCCAGTAGTACCCGATGGGGGGGGACTGAAGCTTTCTTT
CDR3 protein: CASSTRWGGTEAFF

V gene: TRBV27
D gene: TRBD2
J gene: TRBJ2-7
clone size: -
CDR3 DNA: TGTGCCAGCAGTGTCCCGGGACTAGCGGGAGGACCCTACGAGCAGTACTTC
CDR3 protein: CASSVPGLAGGPYEQYF

V gene: TRBV18
D gene: TRBD2
J gene: TRBJ2-1
clone size: -
CDR3 DNA: TGTGCCAGCTCACCACCCATGACTAGCGGGAGCAATGAGCAGTTCTTC
CDR3 protein: CASSPPMTSGSNEQFF

V gene: TRBV19
D gene: TRBD2
J gene: TRBJ2-7
clone size: once
CDR3 DNA: TGTGCCAGTAGTATTGACTTAGGTCTAGCGGGATACGAGCAGTACTTC
CDR3 protein: CASSIDLGLAGYEQYF

V gene: TRBV7-9
D gene: TRBD1
J gene: TRBJ1-1
clone size: -
CDR3 DNA: TGTGCCAGCAGCTACGGGACAGGGGCAGGTGAAGCTTTCTTT
CDR3 protein: CASSYGTGAGEAFF

V gene: TRBV28
D gene: -
J gene: TRBJ1-1
clone size: few
CDR3 DNA: TGTGCCAGCAGCCCCGACAGAAATCTTGAAGCTTTCTTT
CDR3 protein: CASSPDRNLEAFF

V gene: TRBV4-1
D gene: TRBD1
J gene: TRBJ2-6
clone size: -
CDR3 DNA: TGCGCCAGCAGCCCTTATCTCGGGGACAGCCCCATCTCTGGGGCCAACGTCCTGACTTTC
CDR3 protein: CASSPYLGDSPISGANVLTF

V gene: TRBV27
D gene: -
J gene: TRBJ2-7
clone size: -
CDR3 DNA: TGTGCCAGCGGCCCAGGGAACGCCTACGAGCAGTACTTC
CDR3 protein: CASGPGNAYEQYF

V gene: TRBV12-5
D gene: -
J gene: TRBJ1-5
clone size: -
CDR3 DNA: TGTGCTAGTGGTGACGGACTGCGCCAGCCCCAGCATTTT
CDR3 protein: CASGDGLRQPQHF

V gene: TRBV6-1
D gene: -
J gene: TRBJ1-4
clone size: -
CDR3 DNA: TGTGCCAGCACCAACGGTAGGGACTCGGTCGAAAAACTGTTTTTT
CDR3 protein: CASTNGRDSVEKLFF

V gene: TRBV7-9
D gene: TRBD1
J gene: TRBJ2-4
clone size: -
CDR3 DNA: TGTGCCAGCAGCTCCAGAACAGGGGCCGGGGCCATTCAGTACTTC
CDR3 protein: CASSSRTGAGAIQYF

V gene: TRBV7-9
D gene: -
J gene: TRBJ2-7
clone size: -
CDR3 DNA: TGTGCCAGCAGCCTGGCGGGGCGAGGGGTTTACGAGCAGTACTTC
CDR3 protein: CASSLAGRGVYEQYF

V gene: TRBV14
D gene: -
J gene: TRBJ2-3
clone size: -
CDR3 DNA: TGTGCCAGCAGCCCTCGACAGGGAGGAGATACGCAGTATTTT
CDR3 protein: CASSPRQGGDTQYF

V gene: TRBV27
D gene: TRBD1
J gene: TRBJ2-2
clone size: -
CDR3 DNA: TGTGCCAGCAGTCTCCTCGGGACAGGAAATTTCGGGGAGCTGTTTTTT
CDR3 protein: CASSLLGTGNFGELFF

V gene: TRBV10-3
D gene: -
J gene: TRBJ2-7
clone size: -
CDR3 DNA: TGTGCCATCAGTGACGAGGGTCCGCAAGAGCAGTACTTC
CDR3 protein: CAISDEGPQEQYF

V gene: TRBV27
D gene: TRBD1
J gene: TRBJ2-5
clone size: -
CDR3 DNA: TGTGCCAGCAGTTTACTATCCGCAGGGGGCGGCGAGACCCAGTACTTC
CDR3 protein: CASSLLSAGGGETQYF

V gene: TRBV27
D gene: TRBD2
J gene: TRBJ2-7
clone size: -
CDR3 DNA: TGTGCCAGCAGTAAGCCCCGAGCTCTAGCGGGCGCCTACGAGCAGTACTTC
CDR3 protein: CASSKPRALAGAYEQYF

V gene: TRBV29-1
D gene: TRBD1
J gene: TRBJ2-7
clone size: -
CDR3 DNA: TGCAGCGTTGAACCACAGGGGCGCTACGAGCAGTACTTC
CDR3 protein: CSVEPQGRYEQYF

V gene: TRBV4-3
D gene: TRBD1
J gene: TRBJ2-7
clone size: -
CDR3 DNA: TGCGCCAGCAGCCCGACAGGGGGTGGGACGTTTTCCTCCGAGCAGTACTTC
CDR3 protein: CASSPTGGGTFSSEQYF

V gene: TRBV15
D gene: TRBD2
J gene: TRBJ2-1
clone size: -
CDR3 DNA: TGTGCCACCAGCATGGGAGGGCGGGTCTACAATGAGCAGTTCTTC
CDR3 protein: CATSMGGRVYNEQFF

V gene: TRBV7-9
D gene: TRBD1
J gene: TRBJ2-7
clone size: -
CDR3 DNA: TGTGCCAGCAGCACCATTCGGACAGGCATTTACGAGCAGTACTTC
CDR3 protein: CASSTIRTGIYEQYF

V gene: TRBV10-3
D gene: -
J gene: TRBJ2-2
clone size: few
CDR3 DNA: TGTGCCATCAGTGACAGGTTAACCGGGGAGCTGTTTTTT
CDR3 protein: CAISDRLTGELFF

V gene: TRBV30
D gene: TRBD2
J gene: TRBJ2-1
clone size: once
CDR3 DNA: TGTGCCTGGAGTGTGGGTAGCGGGTCCAATGAGCAGTTCTTC
CDR3 protein: CAWSVGSGSNEQFF

V gene: TRBV6-5
D gene: -
J gene: TRBJ1-5
clone size: -
CDR3 DNA: TGTGCCAGCAGTTACTCCGGCAGGGGACAGCCCCAGCATTTT
CDR3 protein: CASSYSGRGQPQHF

V gene: TRBV9
D gene: TRBD2
J gene: TRBJ2-1
clone size: -
CDR3 DNA: TGTGCCAGCAGCCCCTTGGGCGGGAGCTCCTACAATGAGCAGTTCTTC
CDR3 protein: CASSPLGGSSYNEQFF

V gene: TRBV28
D gene: -
J gene: TRBJ2-1
clone size: -
CDR3 DNA: TGTGCCAGCAGTCAACGCGGGTTTGGGTACAATGAGCAGTTCTTC
CDR3 protein: CASSQRGFGYNEQFF

V gene: TRBV28
D gene: -
J gene: TRBJ1-3
clone size: -
CDR3 DNA: TGTGCCAGCAGTTTCCCCGGGGCCCTTGGAAACACCATATATTTT
CDR3 protein: CASSFPGALGNTIYF

V gene: TRBV7-3
D gene: -
J gene: TRBJ2-3
clone size: -
CDR3 DNA: TGTGCCAGCAGCGCCGGGACTTCTACTAGCACAGATACGCAGTATTTT
CDR3 protein: CASSAGTSTSTDTQYF

V gene: TRBV7-3
D gene: TRBD2
J gene: TRBJ2-1
clone size: -
CDR3 DNA: TGTGCCAGCAGCTTAAGCGGGAGGGGGCCCAATGAGCAGTTCTTC
CDR3 protein: CASSLSGRGPNEQFF

V gene: TRBV25-1
D gene: TRBD1
J gene: TRBJ1-1
clone size: few
CDR3 DNA: TGTGCCAGCAGAAGGACAGGGGGCGACACTGAAGCTTTCTTT
CDR3 protein: CASRRTGGDTEAFF

V gene: TRBV2
D gene: -
J gene: TRBJ2-2
clone size: -
CDR3 DNA: TGTGCCAGCAATGGGGGTTATCCCGGGGAGCTGTTTTTT
CDR3 protein: CASNGGYPGELFF

V gene: TRBV7-9
D gene: -
J gene: TRBJ1-5
clone size: -
CDR3 DNA: TGTGCCAGCAGCCTTGACAGCCCTTGGACCCAGCATTTT
CDR3 protein: CASSLDSPWTQHF

V gene: TRBV15
D gene: TRBD1
J gene: TRBJ1-3
clone size: -
CDR3 DNA: TGTGCCACCAGCAGAGCCAGGGGGCTGGGAAACACCATATATTTT
CDR3 protein: CATSRARGLGNTIYF

V gene: TRBV25-1
D gene: -
J gene: TRBJ1-1
clone size: -
CDR3 DNA: TGTGCCAGCAGTGTCACTAGCGAAGCTTTCTTT
CDR3 protein: CASSVTSEAFF

V gene: TRBV19
D gene: TRBD1
J gene: TRBJ2-7
clone size: -
CDR3 DNA: TGTGCCAGTAGTCTCGGGACAGGGTCCTACGAGCAGTACTTC
CDR3 protein: CASSLGTGSYEQYF

V gene: TRBV9
D gene: TRBD2
J gene: TRBJ2-4
clone size: once
CDR3 DNA: TGTGCCAGCAGCGTAGCTACGGGGGGAGGGCTTGACATTCAGTACTTC
CDR3 protein: CASSVATGGGLDIQYF

V gene: TRBV30
D gene: -
J gene: TRBJ1-2
clone size: -
CDR3 DNA: TGTGCCTGGAGTGTACTAGGGTCAGTCTATGGCTACACCTTC
CDR3 protein: CAWSVLGSVYGYTF

V gene: TRBV25-1
D gene: -
J gene: TRBJ2-3
clone size: -
CDR3 DNA: TGTGCCAGCAGTGCTGAGGACTTTCCCTCGCAGTATTTT
CDR3 protein: CASSAEDFPSQYF